These T cell receptor beta chains were read from a single sample in a study of blood T cells in healthy people across ages. One entry per CDR3 protein results from TCRdb running MiXCR on the 5' RACE reads. The table shows 1.5 million to 2 million distinct CDR3 sequences, with 28% occurring only once. Sequenced: blood. These receptors all stem from a woman in her 30s in good health. Both conserved end residues are part of each CDR3. The D gene is left open where the match is weak. Some rows have no size entry. The others give once, few or many, or a class for an expanded clone.

NA | TRBJ2-7 | TRBV29-1 | TRBD2 | TGCAGCGTCGAAACTAGCGGATACTACGAGCAGTACTTC | CSVETSGYYEQYF
NA | TRBJ2-2 | TRBV5-1 | NA | TGCGCCAGCAGTTCGACAGGAGGAGGTCGGGAGCTGTTTTTT | CASSSTGGGRELFF
few | TRBJ2-3 | TRBV28 | TRBD1 | TGTGCCAGCAGTTTAAGTTGGACAGGGGGTTTTGCTACGCAGTATTTT | CASSLSWTGGFATQYF
once | TRBJ1-1 | TRBV7-2 | NA | TGTGCCAGCAGCTTAGATGGAGCGGTGAGGAACACTGAAGCTTTCTTT | CASSLDGAVRNTEAFF
NA | TRBJ1-1 | TRBV6-2/TRBV6-3 | TRBD1 | TGTGCCAGCAGCCTGGGACAGGGTGGATTGAACACTGAAGCTTTCTTT | CASSLGQGGLNTEAFF
few | TRBJ2-7 | TRBV9 | NA | TGTGCCAGCAGCGTATCAGGGGCCTACTCCTACGAGCAGTACTTC | CASSVSGAYSYEQYF
many | TRBJ2-5 | TRBV5-1 | NA | TGCGCCAGCACCCCCGGAGGGGGGCAAGAGACCCAGTACTTC | CASTPGGGQETQYF
NA | TRBJ1-2 | TRBV5-6 | NA | TGTGCCAGCACTTTACAGGGAAGCGATGGCTACACCTTC | CASTLQGSDGYTF
few | TRBJ1-5 | TRBV5-1 | NA | TGCGCCAGCAGCTTAATGGGACGGCCAAATCAGCCCCAGCATTTT | CASSLMGRPNQPQHF
NA | TRBJ2-3 | TRBV12-3/TRBV12-4 | NA | TGTGCCAGCAGTCCCCACGCGGGGAGAACAGATGCGCAGTATTTT | CASSPHAGRTDAQYF
few | TRBJ1-1 | TRBV29-1 | NA | TGCAGCGTCAAGAAGGGTAGGGAAGGCACTGAAGCTTTCTTT | CSVKKGREGTEAFF
few | TRBJ2-1 | TRBV7-2 | TRBD2 | TGTGCCAGCAGCTTGGACCCCCCGGGAGGGCCGTTCAATGAGCAGTTCTTC | CASSLDPPGGPFNEQFF
few | TRBJ2-1 | TRBV4-1 | TRBD2 | TGCGCCAGCAGCCAAGGACTAGCGTGGACCGAGCAGTTCTTC | CASSQGLAWTEQFF
NA | TRBJ1-5 | TRBV4-1 | NA | TGCGCCAGCAGCCCGAGGCTGGTTGCCGGGAATCAGCCCCAGCATTTT | CASSPRLVAGNQPQHF
few | TRBJ1-5 | TRBV28 | NA | TGTGCCAGCAGTATCTTAATGGGGGCCCAGCATTTT | CASSILMGAQHF
NA | TRBJ2-2 | TRBV2 | TRBD1 | TGTGCCAGCAAGAGGACAGGGGCCCGGGGCGGGGAGCTGTTTTTT | CASKRTGARGGELFF
NA | TRBJ2-5 | TRBV9 | NA | TGTGCCAGCAGCGTACGGGCGGCTAGGCAAGAGACCCAGTACTTC | CASSVRAARQETQYF
many | TRBJ2-1 | TRBV29-1 | TRBD1 | TGCAGCGTTGCACAGGGGGGAGTTAATGAGCAGTTCTTC | CSVAQGGVNEQFF
NA | TRBJ2-3 | TRBV10-3 | TRBD1 | TGTGCCATCAGCCCGGGACAGGCCACAGATACGCAGTATTTT | CAISPGQATDTQYF
many | TRBJ2-6 | TRBV3-1 | TRBD1 | TGTGCCAGCAGCTTCAGGGGGCCTGGGGCCAACGTCCTGACTTTC | CASSFRGPGANVLTF
few | TRBJ2-5 | TRBV7-9 | NA | TGTGCCAGCAGCTTATCAGGGGATTTGGGCAATGAGCAGTACTTC | CASSLSGDLGNEQYF
NA | TRBJ2-7 | TRBV5-1 | NA | TGCGCCAGCAGCACTACGGGGCCGTGCTACGAGCAGTACTTC | CASSTTGPCYEQYF
NA | TRBJ2-3 | TRBV7-2 | TRBD2 | TGTGCCAGCAGCACCTCCCTAGCGGGGAAATTCACAGATACGCAGTATTTT | CASSTSLAGKFTDTQYF
NA | TRBJ2-5 | TRBV20-1 | NA | TGCAGTGCTAGAGGGGATTGGAGAGGGGCACAGCAAGAGACCCAGTACTTC | CSARGDWRGAQQETQYF
NA | TRBJ1-2 | TRBV3-1 | NA | TGTGCCAGCAGCCAAGACTCACATGGCTACACCTTC | CASSQDSHGYTF
NA | TRBJ2-6 | TRBV9 | NA | TGTGCCAGCAGCGTAGAGTTGGGGGCCAACGTCCTGACTTTC | CASSVELGANVLTF
NA | TRBJ1-1 | TRBV4-1 | NA | TGCGCCAGCAGCCAAGACGCCGGCGGAGTCACTGAAGCTTTCTTT | CASSQDAGGVTEAFF
few | TRBJ2-4 | TRBV20-1 | TRBD2 | TGCAGTGCTATAATCCTTCCAACGGGGGGGGGAAACATTCAGTACTTC | CSAIILPTGGGNIQYF
NA | TRBJ2-7 | TRBV3-1 | NA | TGTGCCAGCAGCCCAGCACAGGGAGGCCCCTACGAGCAGTACTTC | CASSPAQGGPYEQYF
NA | TRBJ2-1 | TRBV9 | NA | TGTGCCAGCAGCGTGCTAGCAGTCAATGAGCAGTTCTTC | CASSVLAVNEQFF
NA | TRBJ1-5 | TRBV20-1 | TRBD1 | TGCAGTGCCCATGCAGGGGGGGATCAGCCCCAGCATTTT | CSAHAGGDQPQHF
NA | TRBJ1-1 | TRBV7-9 | TRBD1 | TGTGCCAGCAGCTTGATACAGGGGGGAGGCACTGAAGCTTTCTTT | CASSLIQGGGTEAFF
NA | TRBJ2-6 | TRBV10-3 | NA | TGTGCCATCTCGGACCCACAGACCTCTGGGGCCAACGTCCTGACTTTC | CAISDPQTSGANVLTF
few | TRBJ2-7 | TRBV5-1 | NA | TGCGCCAGCAGCTTGGGCAGCTCCGGATCCGAGCAGTACTTC | CASSLGSSGSEQYF
NA | TRBJ2-3 | TRBV7-9 | NA | TGTGCCAGCAGCTTAAGGCAGGCTGTCGCAGATACGCAGTATTTT | CASSLRQAVADTQYF
NA | TRBJ1-2 | TRBV9 | NA | TGTGCCAGCAGCGACACCAGTGGCGGTGGTGGCTACACCTTC | CASSDTSGGGGYTF
NA | TRBJ2-7 | TRBV10-1 | NA | TGCGCCAGCGGGGCTTCCATCTACGAGCAGTACTTC | CASGASIYEQYF
NA | TRBJ2-3 | TRBV5-1 | NA | TGCGCCAGCAGCCCAGACGGGGGTAGCACAGTTACGCAGTATTTT | CASSPDGGSTVTQYF
few | TRBJ1-4 | TRBV7-8 | TRBD1 | TGTGCCAGCAGCGAAGACAGGGGTGAGGAAAAACTGTTTTTT | CASSEDRGEEKLFF
few | TRBJ2-2 | TRBV6-6 | NA | TGTGCCACCGATCCCGGGACTAACACCGGGGAGCTGTTTTTT | CATDPGTNTGELFF
many | TRBJ2-3 | TRBV29-1 | NA | TGCAGCGTCGGGACAGATACGCAGTATTTT | CSVGTDTQYF
NA | TRBJ1-5 | TRBV6-6 | NA | TGTGCCAGCAGGGACTGGACTGGGCAGCCCCAGCATTTT | CASRDWTGQPQHF
few | TRBJ2-5 | TRBV3-1 | TRBD2 | TGTGCCAGCAGCCCCTACGTCCCGGGACTAGCGGGGGGGCCTCAGTCGGAGACCCAGTACTTC | CASSPYVPGLAGGPQSETQYF
NA | TRBJ2-3 | TRBV11-3 | TRBD1 | TGTGCCAGCAGCTTCACGGGACAGGGGGCAGGGGATACGCAGTATTTT | CASSFTGQGAGDTQYF
NA | TRBJ1-5 | TRBV15 | TRBD1 | TGTGCCACCAGCAGGGGACCTTCAGGGGGCCGGGGTGTTCAGGCTCAGCCCCAGCATTTT | CATSRGPSGGRGVQAQPQHF
NA | TRBJ2-1 | TRBV11-2 | NA | TGTGCCAGCAGTCCCAACAGGGCCATCAACAATGAGCAGTTCTTC | CASSPNRAINNEQFF
NA | TRBJ1-5 | TRBV7-2 | NA | TGTGCCAGCAGCCAGGCACGGAGTTATAGCAATCAGCCCCAGCATTTT | CASSQARSYSNQPQHF
many | TRBJ1-2 | TRBV29-1 | NA | TGCAGCGCAACCAGGGTCGGCTATGGCTACACCTTC | CSATRVGYGYTF
NA | TRBJ2-2 | TRBV9 | TRBD2 | TGTGCCAGTCTTGGGACTAGCGGGAGTGGAACCGGGGAGCTGTTTTTT | CASLGTSGSGTGELFF
few | TRBJ1-4 | TRBV6-5 | NA | TGTGCCAGCAGTTACTCGTCAGGGAGTGATGAAAAACTGTTTTTT | CASSYSSGSDEKLFF
few | TRBJ2-4 | TRBV19 | NA | TGTGCCAGTAGTTCCGAAGCCGGCATTCAGTACTTC | CASSSEAGIQYF